The sequence of this T cell receptor (beta chain) was determined in a study of T cells after yellow fever vaccination. Universal primer sites and UMIs were introduced during 5'RACE template-switching synthesis of TCR cDNA. Via MiXCR, TCRdb re-called the 5' RACE reads, giving one row per CDR3 protein. Seen here are roughly 340,000 distinct CDR3 sequences, about 4% observed once, and the top ten hold about 24%. Findings of the study overall: Booster sampling recovered most clones from primary vaccination (under 98% CD4, roughly 88% CD8). Any FACS-sorted repertoire could hold abundant clonotypes that contaminate it from the bulk population. Only a small proportion of the clonotypes turned up in both the CD4 and the CD8 compartments, likely arising from convergent recombination.

This clonotype was seen a handful of times. Its antigen remains unidentified. V was trimmed by 5 bases and J by 0 bases, leaving 8 bases between them. The germline V gene encodes CDR1 SGHNT and CDR2 YYREEE (reference sequence). There are 13 residues in the CDR3. The clonotype comes from a man younger than 30 who received the YFV17D yellow fever vaccine. V and J are TRBV5-4 and TRBJ1-1; no clear D gene. Sequencing used PBMCs, obtained 5 days after the yellow fever booster vaccination. DNA of the CDR3: TGTGCCAGCAGAAAACAAGTGAACACTGAAGCTTTCTTT. As protein: CASRKQVNTEAFF.